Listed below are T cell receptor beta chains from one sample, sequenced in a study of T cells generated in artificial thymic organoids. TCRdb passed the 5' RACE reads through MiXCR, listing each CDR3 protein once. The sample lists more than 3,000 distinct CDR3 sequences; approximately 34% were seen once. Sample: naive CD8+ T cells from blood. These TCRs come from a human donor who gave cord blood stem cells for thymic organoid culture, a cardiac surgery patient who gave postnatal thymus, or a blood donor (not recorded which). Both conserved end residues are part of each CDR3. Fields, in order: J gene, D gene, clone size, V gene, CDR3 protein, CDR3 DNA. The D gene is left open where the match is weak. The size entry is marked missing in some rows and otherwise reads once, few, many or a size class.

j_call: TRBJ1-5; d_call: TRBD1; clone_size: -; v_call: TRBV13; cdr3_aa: CARDRVPQPQHF; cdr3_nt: TGTGCCAGGGACAGGGTACCTCAGCCCCAGCATTTT
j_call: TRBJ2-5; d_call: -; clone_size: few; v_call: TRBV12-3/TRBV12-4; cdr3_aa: CASSLGGGGAGETQYF; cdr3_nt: TGTGCCAGCAGTTTAGGTGGTGGGGGGGCGGGAGAGACCCAGTACTTC
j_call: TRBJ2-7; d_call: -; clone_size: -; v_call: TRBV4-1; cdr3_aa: CASSPVTGGNEYF; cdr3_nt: TGCGCCAGCAGCCCCGTCACAGGAGGGAATGAGTACTTC
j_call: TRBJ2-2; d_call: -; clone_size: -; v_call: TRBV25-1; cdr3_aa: CASRILGELFF; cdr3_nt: TGTGCCAGCAGGATCCTCGGGGAGCTGTTTTTT
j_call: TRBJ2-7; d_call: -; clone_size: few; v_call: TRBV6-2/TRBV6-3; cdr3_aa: CASSFLVSYEQYF; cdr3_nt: TGTGCCAGCAGTTTTCTGGTCTCCTACGAGCAGTACTTC
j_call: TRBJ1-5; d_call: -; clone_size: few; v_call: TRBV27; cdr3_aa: CASSLRYSNQPQHF; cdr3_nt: TGTGCCAGCAGTTTACGGTACAGCAATCAGCCCCAGCATTTT
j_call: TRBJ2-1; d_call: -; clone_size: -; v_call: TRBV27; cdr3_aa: CASSMRVGLPNEQFF; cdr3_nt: TGTGCCAGCAGTATGAGGGTCGGTCTACCCAATGAGCAGTTCTTC
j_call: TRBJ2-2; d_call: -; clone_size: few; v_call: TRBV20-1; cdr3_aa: CSARDPGQGFTGELFF; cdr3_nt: TGCAGTGCTAGAGACCCGGGGCAGGGGTTCACCGGGGAGCTGTTTTTT
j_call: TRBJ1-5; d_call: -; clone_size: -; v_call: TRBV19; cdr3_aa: CASSPPPQGLFVGNQPQHF; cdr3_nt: TGTGCCAGTAGTCCTCCCCCGCAGGGCCTTTTCGTTGGGAATCAGCCCCAGCATTTT
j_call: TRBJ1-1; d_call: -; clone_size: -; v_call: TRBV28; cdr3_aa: CASGGTVNTEAFF; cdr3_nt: TGTGCCAGCGGCGGAACGGTGAACACTGAAGCTTTCTTT
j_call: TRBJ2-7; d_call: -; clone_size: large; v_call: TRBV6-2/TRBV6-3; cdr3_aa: CASSQGPSYEQYF; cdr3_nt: TGTGCCAGCAGCCAGGGACCATCCTACGAGCAGTACTTC
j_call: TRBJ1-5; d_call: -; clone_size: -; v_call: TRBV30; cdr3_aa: CAWSGVGEGQPQHF; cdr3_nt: TGTGCCTGGAGCGGAGTGGGGGAAGGTCAGCCCCAGCATTTT
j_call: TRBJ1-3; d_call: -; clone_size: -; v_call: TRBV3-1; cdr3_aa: CASSQDHLGSSGNTIYF; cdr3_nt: TGTGCCAGCAGCCAAGATCATTTAGGGAGCTCTGGAAACACCATATATTTT
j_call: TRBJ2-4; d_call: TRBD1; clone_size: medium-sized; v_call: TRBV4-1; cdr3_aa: CATGQGAGDIQYF; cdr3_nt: TGCGCCACGGGACAGGGGGCGGGGGACATTCAGTACTTC
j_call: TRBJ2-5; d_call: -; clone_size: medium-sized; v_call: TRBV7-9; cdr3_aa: CATSQETQYF; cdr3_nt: TGTGCCACCTCTCAAGAGACCCAGTACTTC
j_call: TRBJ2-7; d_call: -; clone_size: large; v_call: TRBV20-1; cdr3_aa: CSAREYGSYEQYF; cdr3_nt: TGCAGTGCTAGAGAGTATGGCTCCTACGAGCAGTACTTC
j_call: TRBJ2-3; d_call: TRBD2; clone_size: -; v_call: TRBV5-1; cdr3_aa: CASSAGLAGEDTQYF; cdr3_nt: TGCGCCAGCAGCGCGGGACTAGCGGGGGAAGATACGCAGTATTTT
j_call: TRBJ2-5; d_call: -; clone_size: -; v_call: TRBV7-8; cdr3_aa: CASSLSSGINAEYF; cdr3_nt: TGTGCCAGCAGCTTAAGCAGTGGTATCAACGCAGAGTACTTC
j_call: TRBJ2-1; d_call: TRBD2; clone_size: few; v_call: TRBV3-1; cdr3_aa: CASSLGTSGINEQFF; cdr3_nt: TGTGCCAGCAGCCTTGGGACTAGCGGGATTAATGAGCAGTTCTTC
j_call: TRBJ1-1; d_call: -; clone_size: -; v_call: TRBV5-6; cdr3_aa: CASSLWGGTEAFF; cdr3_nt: TGTGCCAGCAGCTTGTGGGGGGGCACTGAAGCTTTCTTT
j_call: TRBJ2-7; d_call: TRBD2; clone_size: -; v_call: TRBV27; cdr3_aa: CATGGLPYEQYF; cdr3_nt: TGTGCCACGGGAGGGCTACCCTACGAGCAGTACTTC
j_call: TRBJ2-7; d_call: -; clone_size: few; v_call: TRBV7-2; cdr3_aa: CASSMGRWGSYEQYF; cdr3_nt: TGTGCCAGCAGCATGGGGCGGTGGGGGTCCTACGAGCAGTACTTC
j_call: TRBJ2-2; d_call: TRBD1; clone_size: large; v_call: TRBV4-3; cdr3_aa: CASSQETYRGPQDTGELFF; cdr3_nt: TGCGCCAGCAGCCAAGAAACATACAGGGGGCCACAGGACACCGGGGAGCTGTTTTTT
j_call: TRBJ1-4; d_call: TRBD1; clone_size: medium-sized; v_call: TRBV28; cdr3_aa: CASSLGSRDSEKLFF; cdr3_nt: TGTGCCAGCAGTTTAGGTTCCCGGGACAGTGAAAAACTGTTTTTT
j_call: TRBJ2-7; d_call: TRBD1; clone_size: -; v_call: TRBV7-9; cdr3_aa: CASSLAGTGYTYEQYF; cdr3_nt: TGTGCCAGCAGCCTAGCCGGGACAGGGTACACCTACGAGCAATACTTC
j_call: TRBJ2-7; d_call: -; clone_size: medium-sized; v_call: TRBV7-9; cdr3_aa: CASSLGQNEQYF; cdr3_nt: TGTGCCAGCAGCTTAGGGCAAAACGAGCAGTACTTC
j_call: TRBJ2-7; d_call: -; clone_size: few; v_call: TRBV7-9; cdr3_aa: CASSSDRSLYEQYF; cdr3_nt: TGTGCCAGCAGTTCTGACAGGTCCCTCTACGAGCAGTACTTC
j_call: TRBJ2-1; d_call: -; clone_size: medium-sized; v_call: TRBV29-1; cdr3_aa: CSVVGTAGSSYNEQFF; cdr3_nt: TGCAGCGTTGTGGGGACGGCGGGATCTTCCTACAATGAGCAGTTCTTC
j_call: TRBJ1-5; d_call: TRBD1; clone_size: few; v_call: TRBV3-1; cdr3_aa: CASSQAGTGKDQPQHF; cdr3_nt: TGTGCCAGCAGCCAAGCCGGGACAGGGAAAGATCAGCCCCAGCATTTT
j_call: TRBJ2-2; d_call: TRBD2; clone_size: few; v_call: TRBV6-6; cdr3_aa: CASSYPGGSGGRANTGELFF; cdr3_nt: TGTGCCAGCAGTTACCCTGGGGGTAGCGGGGGCCGCGCGAACACCGGGGAGCTGTTTTTT
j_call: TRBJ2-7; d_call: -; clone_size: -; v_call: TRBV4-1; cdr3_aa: CASSQGGVANTYEQYF; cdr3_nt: TGCGCCAGCAGCCAAGGCGGGGTAGCGAATACCTACGAGCAGTACTTC